A single sample is the source of the 5 T cell receptor beta chains below, sequenced in a study of blood T cells in healthy people across ages. Combining a sample-barcoded 5' primer with a J-beta primer mix, a second PCR ran for roughly 6 to 11 cycles. MiXCR, run by TCRdb on the 5' RACE reads, gives a single entry per CDR3 protein. This table has 780,000 or so distinct CDR3 sequences, roughly three fifths appearing once. The source material was blood. The receptors stem from a man aged 35 to 55 in good health.

This chain joins TRBV5-6 and TRBJ1-3; 8 bases fit TRBD1. After removal of 4 bases from V and 4 bases from J, the junction contained 4 bases not matched to a gene. This CDR3 region has 14 residues. Germline assignment: CDR1 SGHDT and CDR2 YYEEEE. The CDR3 is CASSVRGPGNTIYF. DNA of the CDR3: TGTGCCAGCAGCGTCAGGGGGCCCGGAAACACCATATATTTT. The full variable domain, in which reference TRBV5-6 and TRBJ1-3 provide the parts outside the CDR3, is DAGVTQSPTHLIKTRGQQVTLRCSPKSGHDTVSWYQQALGQGPQFIFQYYEEEERQRGNFPDRFSGHQFPNYSSELNVNALLLGDSALYLCASSVRGPGNTIYFGEGSWLTVV.

The sample holds one count of this clonotype. The rearrangement uses TRBV7-2 and TRBJ2-6; D might be TRBD1 (6 bases). Germline assignment: CDR1 SGHTA and CDR2 FQGNSA. CDR3 length: 18 residues. V gave up 5 bases and J gave up 0 bases, with 17 bases separating them. The CDR3 is CASSPPGQTDSGANVLTF. DNA for the CDR3: TGTGCCAGCAGCCCGCCCGGACAGACCGACTCTGGGGCCAACGTCCTGACTTTC.

The chain has TRBV6-5 and TRBJ2-1, with a tentative D call TRBD2 (5 bases). This CDR3 is 14 amino acids long. The V end was cut by 2 bases, the J end by 5 bases, with 10 bases between. Germline loops: CDR1 MNHEY, CDR2 SVGAGI. The CDR3 here is CASSYREPNNEQFF. The CDR3 nucleotides read TGTGCCAGCAGTTACCGGGAACCCAACAATGAGCAGTTCTTC.

This clonotype was detected only a few times. The chain is built from TRBV20-1 and TRBJ2-7, with TRBD1 as a possible D gene (5 bases). Germline values: CDR1 DFQATT, CDR2 SNEGSKA (reference sequence). The CDR3 length is 12 residues. The V gene lost 5 bases and the J gene lost 2 bases, with 10 bases spanning the gap. The DNA for the CDR3 is TGCAGTGCTCCCAAAGGGGCCTACGAGCAGTACTTC. Translated, it gives CSAPKGAYEQYF.

This clonotype was counted a few times. In DNA, the CDR3 is TGCAGCGTTGAATGGCGGGGACAGCCCAGTCTCCTAAATGAGCAGTTCTTC. This translates into CSVEWRGQPSLLNEQFF. This chain uses TRBV29-1 with TRBJ2-1; D might be TRBD1 (7 bases). This CDR3 has 17 amino acids. Germline-derived CDR1 and CDR2 are SQVTM and ANQGSEA. Trimming left V 2 bases short and J 7 bases short, with 24 bases between.